Listed below are T cell receptor beta chains from one sample, sequenced in a study of CD8+CD57+ T cells in acquired aplastic anemia. TCRdb itself ran the reads through MiXCR, one entry per CDR3 protein. The sample holds a few hundred thousand distinct CDR3 sequences; 82% are singletons and the top ten take approximately 42%. The source material was sorted CD4+, CD8+, or CD8+CD57+ T cells (not recorded which) from PBMCs. The receptors here all came from a human donor with aplastic anemia. The CDR3 runs from the conserved cysteine through the conserved F or W. A D gene is named only where the DNA matches it firmly. Size values are once, few and many counts, or a class for expanded clones, and some rows have none.

size	D	J	V	CDR3	DNA
-	TRBD2	TRBJ2-1	TRBV11-2	CASSESSGGMYEQFF	TGTGCCAGCAGCGAGAGTAGCGGGGGGATGTATGAGCAGTTCTTC
-	-	TRBJ1-6	TRBV20-1	CSAGGYNENSPLHF	TGCAGTGCGGGAGGGTACAATGAGAATTCACCCCTCCACTTT
-	-	TRBJ2-3	TRBV2	CASGVGGGSGDTQYF	TGTGCCAGCGGGGTCGGGGGCGGGAGCGGAGATACGCAGTATTTT
-	TRBD2	TRBJ2-5	TRBV7-9	CASSLLAGGGTQYF	TGTGCCAGCAGCTTACTAGCGGGAGGAGGGACCCAGTACTTC
-	TRBD1	TRBJ2-7	TRBV2	CASSPTGTGAYYEQYF	TGTGCCAGCAGCCCGACCGGGACAGGGGCATACTACGAGCAGTACTTC
-	-	TRBJ2-2	TRBV7-2	CASSLVRAELFF	TGTGCCAGCAGCTTAGTACGCGCGGAGCTCTTTTTT
-	-	TRBJ1-2	TRBV5-8	CASSRTGLVYGYTF	TGTGCCAGCAGCCGGACCGGGCTCGTATATGGCTACACCTTC
-	TRBD2	TRBJ2-5	TRBV2	CASGGGGAFETQYF	TGTGCTAGCGGGGGCGGGGGGGCCTTTGAGACCCAGTACTTC
-	-	TRBJ2-3	TRBV15	CATSSITDTQYF	TGTGCCACCAGTAGTATCACAGATACGCAGTATTTT
-	TRBD2	TRBJ2-1	TRBV7-8	CASSSGTSGGEQFF	TGTGCCAGCAGCTCCGGGACTAGCGGGGGTGAGCAGTTCTTC
-	TRBD1	TRBJ2-7	TRBV7-2	CASSLTGGADYGYSYEQYF	TGTGCCAGCAGCTTGACAGGGGGCGCCGACTATGGCTACTCCTACGAGCAGTACTTC
many	TRBD1	TRBJ2-7	TRBV3-1	CASSPGQGGSYEQYF	TGTGCCAGCAGCCCGGGACAGGGAGGTTCCTACGAGCAGTACTTC
-	-	TRBJ1-2	TRBV9	CASSAGADRQYFGYTF	TGTGCCAGCAGCGCAGGGGCAGATAGGCAGTACTTTGGCTACACCTTC
-	TRBD1	TRBJ2-2	TRBV24-1	CATLAGGTGELYF	TGTGCCACCTTGGCAGGGGGCACCGGTGAGCTGTATTTT
-	-	TRBJ1-2	TRBV11-2	CASSFRRGSDYGYTF	TGTGCCAGCAGCTTCAGGCGGGGCTCCGACTATGGCTACACCTTC
-	-	TRBJ2-3	TRBV7-4	CASRLATGEHRQYF	TGCGCCAGCAGATTAGCGACGGGTGAACATAGACAGTATTTT
-	-	TRBJ2-7	TRBV7-9	CASSYVAWGNEQYF	TGTGCCAGCAGCTACGTGGCCTGGGGCAATGAGCAGTACTTC
-	TRBD2	TRBJ2-3	TRBV9	CASSLGSAGTLQNF	TGTGCCAGCAGCCTCGGATCAGCGGGGACCTTACAGAATTTT
-	-	TRBJ2-3	TRBV7-2	CASSLEPNHGYTFF	TGTGCCAGCAGCCTAGAACCTAACCATGGCTACACGTTCTTT
-	TRBD1	TRBJ2-5	TRBV7-9	CAGQGERGTEYF	TGTGCCGGACAGGGCGAAAGGGGGACGGAGTACTTC
-	-	TRBJ1-5	TRBV2	CASSEAGDPNQPQHF	TGTGCCAGCAGTGAAGCGGGAGATCCTAATCAGCCCCAGCATTTT
-	TRBD1	TRBJ2-7	TRBV7-1	CASRRQGVNEQYF	TGTGCCAGCAGACGACAGGGAGTAAACGAGCAGTACTTC
-	-	TRBJ2-5	TRBV15	CASSGSGIAHAQYF	TGTGCCAGCAGCGGCTCGGGTATCGCCCACGCCCAGTACTTC
few	-	TRBJ1-2	TRBV7-2	CATAPGPGRGGYTF	TGTGCCACCGCCCCGGGTCCCGGGAGGGGTGGCTACACCTTC
-	-	TRBJ2-5	TRBV7-3	CASSSSEQETQYF	TGTGCCAGCAGTTCTAGCGAGCAAGAGACCCAGTACTTC
-	-	TRBJ1-2	TRBV5-1	CASSDYSINTTF	TGCGCCAGCAGCGATTACAGCATCAACACCACCTTC
-	-	TRBJ2-3	TRBV14	CASSQDLADTQYF	TGTGCCAGCAGCCAAGATTTAGCAGATACGCAGTATTTT
-	-	TRBJ1-2	TRBV2	CASTRERGGYTF	TGTGCCAGCACAAGGGAGAGGGGTGGCTACACCTTC
-	TRBD1	TRBJ1-2	TRBV9	CASGRQGNAEYGYTF	TGTGCCAGCGGAAGACAGGGCAACGCCGAGTATGGCTACACCTTC
-	TRBD2	TRBJ2-3	TRBV7-3	CASSEGGGSTDTPYF	TGTGCCAGCAGCGAAGGTGGCGGGAGCACAGATACACCGTATTTT
-	TRBD1	TRBJ2-1	TRBV7-2	CASSKDRGNSEQSF	TGTGCCAGCAGCAAGGACAGGGGGAATTCTGAGCAGTCCTTC
few	-	TRBJ2-7	TRBV7-9	CASSLETGPYEQYF	TGTGCCAGCAGCTTAGAAACAGGGCCCTACGAGCAGTACTTC
-	-	TRBJ2-3	TRBV15	CATSGGSEQDTQYF	TGTGCCACCAGCGGGGGCAGCGAGCAAGATACCCAGTATTTC
-	-	TRBJ1-4	TRBV7-2	CASSLSDSEKLFF	TGTGCCAGCAGCCTATCGGACAGCGAAAAACTGTTTTTT
-	-	TRBJ2-1	TRBV7-9	CASSPKARNDKFF	TGTGCCAGCAGCCCCAAGGCCCGCAATGATAAGTTCTTC
-	-	TRBJ1-6	TRBV2	CASSLAGGPDTQHLGF	TGTGCCAGCAGCTTGGCGGGAGGTCCCGATACGCAGCATCTTGGCTTT
-	-	TRBJ2-3	TRBV11-2	CASSQTGTQDTQYF	TGCGCCAGCAGCCAAACAGGAACTCAGGATACGCAGTATTTT
-	-	TRBJ2-5	TRBV7-9	CASSRDLSGETQAF	TGTGCCAGCAGCAGGGATTTAAGCGGAGAGACCCAGGCTTTC
-	-	TRBJ2-3	TRBV7-7	CARGDRGRATKYF	TGTGCTCGCGGGGACCGGGGCAGAGCAACGAAGTATTTT
-	TRBD2	TRBJ2-1	TRBV7-8	CASSLAKRGEYKYF	TGTGCCAGCAGCTTAGCGAAGCGGGGGGAGTACAAGTACTTC
few	-	TRBJ1-5	TRBV28	CASSLSSRDPMDQPQHF	TGTGCCAGCAGTTTATCGAGCAGGGACCCGATGGATCAGCCCCAGCATTTT
-	-	TRBJ1-1	TRBV9	CASGVDGNIQYFAFF	-
-	TRBD2	TRBJ2-1	TRBV19	CASSIAGGPYDEQFF	TGTGCCAGTAGCATAGCGGGGGGCCCCTACGATGAGCAGTTCTTC
-	-	TRBJ1-5	TRBV7-3	CASSLMVGMRPQHF	TGTGCCAGCAGCTTAATGGTGGGTATGCGGCCCCAGCATTTT
-	-	TRBJ2-7	TRBV7-9	CASSFRPVGSALSF	TGTGCCAGCAGCTTTCGTCCAGTAGGGTCAGCCCTTTCCTTC
-	-	TRBJ2-3	TRBV7-4	CASLVGSDTQYF	TGTGCCAGTCTCGTAGGGTCAGATACGCAGTATTTT